This entry lists 10 T cell receptor beta chains sequenced from one sample in a study of blood T cell repertoires in COVID-19. The method was immunoSEQ multiplex PCR; TCRdb's version includes in-frame clones alone and lacks a portion of them. This sample has hundreds of thousands of clones, with 85% found just once. The source material was PBMCs or T cells enriched from blood (not recorded which). These receptors all stem from a woman in her twenties or thirties who had been exposed to COVID-19.

The chain employs TRBV9 and TRBJ1-1; TRBD1 matches 8 bases. Germline values: CDR1 SGDLS, CDR2 YYNGEE. There are 16 residues in the CDR3. Trimming at V came to 4 bases and at J to 4 bases, leaving 12 bases not matched to a gene. DNA of the CDR3: TGTGCCAGCAGCCGATTCGACAGGGGCTTGGGCACTGAAGCTTTCTTT. Its translation: CASSRFDRGLGTEAFF.

V usage is TRBV9 and J usage is TRBJ1-1; TRBD1 matches 12 bases. The length of the CDR3 is 15 residues. V shed 0 bases and J 12 bases; nucleotides not matched to a gene: 9. Germline V gives CDR1 SGDLS, CDR2 YYNGEE. The CDR3 protein is CASSVAGGQGALTFF. The CDR3 coding sequence is TGTGCCAGCAGCGTAGCTGGGGGACAGGGGGCGCTGACTTTCTTT.

Points on this clone: This CDR3 is also generated by other DNA sequences in the sample. The chain recombines TRBV19 with TRBJ1-2; 8 bases line up with TRBD1. This CDR3 spans 14 amino acids. CDR1 and CDR2 from the germline V gene are LNHDA and SQIVND (reference sequence). Losses at the gene ends were 3 bases for V and 5 bases for J; bases not matched to a gene: 5. In nucleotides, the CDR3 is TGTGCCAGTAGTATCGGCCAGGGGGCGTATGGCTACACCTTC. Translated, it gives CASSIGQGAYGYTF.

The V call is TRBV27, the J call TRBJ1-2, with D possibly being TRBD1 (6 bases). This CDR3 contains 17 residues. Germline values: CDR1 MNHEY, CDR2 SMNVEV (reference sequence). V lost 7 bases and J lost 6, with 27 bases in between. Written as DNA, the CDR3 is TGTGCCAGCACCCCTCCTCGGATGGTACAGGGATCGGATGGCTACACCTTC. This codes for CASTPPRMVQGSDGYTF.

This chain uses TRBV19 with TRBJ2-3; a weak D match, TRBD2 (6 bases). This CDR3 comprises 17 residues. Germline CDR1 reads LNHDA; CDR2 reads SQIVND (reference sequence). Between the trimmed V and J ends, which lost 3 bases and 3 bases, there was a span of 19 bases. The CDR3 DNA is TGTGCCAGTAGTATGATGGGGGGTGGGAGTAATACAGATACGCAGTATTTT. Amino acid sequence: CASSMMGGGSNTDTQYF.

This clone came up once. V gene TRBV5-1 combines with J gene TRBJ2-1; a possible D gene is TRBD1 (5 bases). Germline CDR1 and CDR2: SGHRS and YFSETQ. V lost 6 bases to trimming and J lost 7 bases, with 8 bases between them. The CDR3 length is 11 residues. The CDR3 here is CASKGLNEQFF. In DNA, the CDR3 is TGCGCCAGCAAGGGGTTAAATGAGCAGTTCTTC.

The chain has TRBV27 and TRBJ2-7, with D uncertain. The CDR3 spans 13 residues. Germline V gives CDR1 MNHEY, CDR2 SMNVEV (reference sequence). V lost 3 bases to trimming and J lost 2 bases, with 8 bases between them. Here the CDR3 reads CASSLSPAYEQYF. Written as DNA, the CDR3 is TGTGCCAGCAGTTTGTCCCCCGCCTACGAGCAGTACTTC.

V gene TRBV3-1 (or the pseudogene TRBV3-2) combines with J gene TRBJ2-7; 12 bases agree with TRBD1. The V gene's germline CDR1 is LGHDT and CDR2 YNNKEL (reference sequence). Unmatched junction bases numbered 5, after V lost 1 base and J lost 7 bases. This CDR3 has 15 residues. DNA of the CDR3: TGTGCCAGCAGCCAAGTCGGGACAGGGGGCCGGGAGCAGTACTTC. Amino acid sequence: CASSQVGTGGREQYF.

V is TRBV10-3 and J is TRBJ2-5, with D unresolved. CDR3 length equals 13 residues. From germline, CDR1 is ENHRY and CDR2 SYGVKD. The ends were cut back, 4 bases at V and 5 bases at J, with 11 bases in the middle. As DNA, the CDR3 is TGTGCCATCAGTGCGCCCGAGTCGGAGACCCAGTACTTC. This codes for CAISAPESETQYF.

The sample holds a few counts of this clone. The chain couples TRBV4-1 to TRBJ1-2, with D hard to call. The CDR3 has 12 amino acids. V lost 8 bases, J lost 6 bases, and 13 bases lay in between. Germline V gene sequence: CDR1 MGHRA, CDR2 YSYEKL. CDR3 protein: CASGESLNGYTF. In DNA, the CDR3 is TGCGCCAGCGGAGAGTCGCTAAATGGCTACACCTTC.